This T cell receptor (beta chain) was found in a study of cytomegalovirus exposure and HLA in healthy donors. Measured with immunoSEQ multiplex PCR; TCRdb has only the in-frame clones, and not every one. The sample yields more than 85,000 clones, roughly 90% seen once. For this clone: One junction end does not reproduce the germline sequence, and a read error may be involved.

The CDR3 runs 15 residues. The V gene's germline CDR1 is SGHDT and CDR2 YYEEEE. The sample consisted of PBMCs. The receptor's source is a woman aged 30 to 39 in good health and CMV-seropositive. The rearrangement uses TRBV5-6 and TRBJ2-7, with 9 nucleotides matching TRBD1. In DNA form, the CDR3 reads TGTGCCAGCAGCTTTCGGGGGACAGGGATCTACGTGCAGTACTTC. Translation gives CASSFRGTGIYVQYF.